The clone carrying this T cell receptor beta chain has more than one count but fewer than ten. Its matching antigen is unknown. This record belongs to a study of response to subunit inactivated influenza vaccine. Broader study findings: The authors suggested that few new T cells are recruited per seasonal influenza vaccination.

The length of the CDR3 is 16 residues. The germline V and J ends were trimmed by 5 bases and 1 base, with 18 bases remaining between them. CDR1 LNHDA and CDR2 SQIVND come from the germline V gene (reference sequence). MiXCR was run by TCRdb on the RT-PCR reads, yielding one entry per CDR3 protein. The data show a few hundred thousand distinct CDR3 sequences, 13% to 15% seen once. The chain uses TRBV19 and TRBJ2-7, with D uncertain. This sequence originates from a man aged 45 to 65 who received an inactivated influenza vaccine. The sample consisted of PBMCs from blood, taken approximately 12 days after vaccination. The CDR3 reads CASSRSVRSASYEQYF. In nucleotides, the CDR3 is TGTGCCAGTAGTCGATCCGTGCGGAGCGCTTCCTACGAGCAGTACTTC.